The 24 T cell receptor beta chains in this list originate from one sample, sequenced in a study of T-cell memory formation after mild COVID-19. TCRdb reprocessed the 5' RACE reads via MiXCR and lists one record per CDR3 protein. Of 550,000 to 600,000 distinct CDR3 sequences in the sample, about 22% were seen once. The sequenced material came from PBMCs or a T cell subset sorted from them (not recorded which). These TCRs come from an adult woman who had mild COVID-19 (a few samples of this study predate the infection). Cell type and time point are not known.

This clonotype was detected only a few times. The CDR3 here is CASSSMPTGSAAFF. The CDR3 nucleotides read TGCGCCAGCAGCTCAATGCCAACAGGGTCAGCAGCTTTCTTT. This rearrangement joins TRBV5-1 to TRBJ1-1, with D perhaps matching TRBD1 (6 bases). From germline, CDR1 is SGHRS and CDR2 YFSETQ. This CDR3 is built from 14 residues. Trimming left V 3 bases short and J 10 bases short, with 19 bases between.

This clonotype was counted only a few times. CDR3 nucleotides: TGTGCCAGCAGTTCCTCAGGGGCGAGCTACGAGCAGTACTTC. This codes for CASSSSGASYEQYF. The V call is TRBV12-3 or TRBV12-4, the J call TRBJ2-7, with D possibly being TRBD1 (6 bases). The CDR3 is 14 residues long. Trimming cost V 4 bases and J 3 bases, with 13 bases left between them.

J is TRBJ2-7 and V is TRBV20-1, with TRBD2 as a possible D gene (6 bases). This CDR3 spans 16 amino acids. Germline V gives CDR1 DFQATT, CDR2 SNEGSKA (reference sequence). V lost 2 bases to trimming and J lost 1 base, with 18 bases between them. DNA for the CDR3: TGCAGTGCTAGACCGCACCGGGAGTCAGGGTCCTACGAGCAGTACTTC. This gives the protein CSARPHRESGSYEQYF.

This clonotype appeared a few times. The rearrangement links TRBV10-3 to TRBJ1-1; 8 bases agree with TRBD1. CDR1 ENHRY and CDR2 SYGVKD come from the germline V gene. The CDR3 runs to 17 residues. Losses at the gene ends were 6 bases for V and 1 base for J; bases not matched to a gene: 13. This chain's CDR3 is CAISQGAPNPTNTEAFF. The CDR3 DNA sequence: TGTGCCATCAGCCAGGGGGCCCCGAACCCCACGAACACTGAAGCTTTCTTT.

The J gene is TRBJ2-7, the V gene TRBV12-3 or TRBV12-4; perhaps TRBD1 as D (6 bases). V was pared by 2 bases and J by 7 bases, with 12 bases between. The CDR3 runs 13 residues. The CDR3 DNA follows: TGTGCCAGCAGTTTACAGGGGTTTGGAGAGCAGTACTTC. It encodes CASSLQGFGEQYF.

This clonotype appeared a few times. The J gene is TRBJ2-1, the V gene TRBV12-3 or TRBV12-4; D gene ambiguous. V shed 3 bases and J shed 0 bases, with 9 bases lying between them. The CDR3 consists of 15 residues. CDR3 in DNA: TGTGCCAGCAGTTTGCGTAAGGGCTCCTACAATGAGCAGTTCTTC. Translating it yields CASSLRKGSYNEQFF.

In this sample, this clonotype turned up a few times. CDR3 protein: CASSRIPGEKLFF. CDR3 nucleotides: TGTGCCAGCAGCCGCATCCCCGGAGAAAAACTGTTTTTT. The J gene is TRBJ1-4, the V gene TRBV7-9, with unresolved D. V was cut by 5 bases and J by 8 bases, with 12 bases left in between. CDR3 size: 13 residues. From germline, CDR1 is SEHNR and CDR2 FQNEAQ (reference sequence).

A few counts support this clonotype. This sequence joins TRBV24-1 and TRBJ1-5; no definite D call. V was trimmed by 9 bases and J by 0 bases, leaving 11 bases between them. The CDR3 has 14 residues. Germline V gene data show CDR1 as KGHDR and CDR2 as SFDVKD. CDR3 coding DNA: TGTGCCACCGGCTGGGCGGATAGCAATCAGCCCCAGCATTTT. It translates to CATGWADSNQPQHF.

The chain recombines TRBV6-1 with TRBJ2-7, with a tentative D call TRBD1 (5 bases). This CDR3 comprises 17 residues. Germline CDR1 MNHNS, CDR2 SASEGT. V was shortened by 0 bases and J by 0 bases, with 15 bases between the two germline ends. The DNA of the CDR3 is TGTGCCAGCAGTGAAGCCCTGGCAGGGTTGAGCTCCTACGAGCAGTACTTC. Amino acids: CASSEALAGLSSYEQYF.

The chain carries TRBV24-1 and TRBJ2-7, with no clear D. Trimming cost V 9 bases and J 7 bases, with 18 bases left between them. The CDR3 spans 13 residues. Germline V gene lookup returns CDR1 KGHDR and CDR2 SFDVKD. This CDR3 reads CATALLGPREQYF. CDR3 bases: TGTGCCACCGCTCTGCTCGGCCCGCGTGAGCAGTACTTC.

V gene TRBV6-1 combines with J gene TRBJ1-5; 12 nucleotides agree with TRBD1. This CDR3 spans 18 amino acids. The trim removed 6 bases at V and 1 base at J, leaving 10 bases unmatched. Germline CDR1 is MNHNS and CDR2 is SASEGT. The CDR3 spells CASRYRDRGRESNQPQHF. The CDR3 bases are TGTGCCAGCAGGTACCGGGACAGGGGGCGAGAGAGCAATCAGCCCCAGCATTTT.

Only a few counts were recorded for this clonotype. This CDR3 is missing its conserved last phenylalanine or tryptophan, likely due to a read error. It is unclear where the CDR3 begins or ends on the DNA, so no DNA is shown, and the CDR3 is as TCRdb lists it. The chain employs TRBV5-1 and TRBJ2-1; no check of the table's D call, TRBD1, against the DNA was made. The CDR3 sequence runs 11 residues, both termini included. The germline CDR1 and CDR2 sequences are SGHRS and YFSETQ. This chain's CDR3 is CASLMGVHSCL.

This sequence joins TRBV4-1 and TRBJ2-7, with no clear D. The V and J ends lost 0 bases and 2 bases respectively, with 5 bases between them. This CDR3 contains 13 residues. From germline, CDR1 is MGHRA and CDR2 YSYEKL. The CDR3 nucleotides are TGCGCCAGCAGCCAAGAAAGGACCTACGAGCAGTACTTC. It codes for CASSQERTYEQYF.

The table lists this clonotype with a few counts. The rearrangement links TRBV29-1 to TRBJ1-1, with D unclear. The CDR3 totals 14 residues. Per the germline V gene, CDR1 is SQVTM and CDR2 is ANQGSEA. Between the trimmed V and J ends, which lost 1 base and 4 bases, there was a span of 13 bases. The CDR3 DNA reads as TGCAGCGTTGAAGTACCAGGAAGCATCACTGAAGCTTTCTTT. It specifies CSVEVPGSITEAFF.

The chain links TRBV5-1 to TRBJ1-1, with 9 bases matching TRBD1. V trimming: 3 bases; J trimming: 4 bases; junction bases outside the gene matches: 7. This CDR3 spans 15 amino acids. Per germline, CDR1 SGHRS and CDR2 YFSETQ. The CDR3, as DNA: TGCGCCAGCAGCTGGACAGGGGTGTCGACCACTGAAGCTTTCTTT. Amino acid sequence: CASSWTGVSTTEAFF.

This clonotype was observed a few times. In DNA, the CDR3 is TGTGCCAGCAGTTTTGTCGGAACATGGTCTAACTATGGCTACACCTTC. Translated: CASSFVGTWSNYGYTF. The V gene is TRBV12-3 or TRBV12-4, the J gene TRBJ1-2, with D uncertain. The CDR3 has 16 residues. The germline V and J ends were trimmed by 3 bases and 0 bases, with 14 bases remaining between them.

The chain links TRBV5-6 to TRBJ1-5; D is possibly TRBD1 (6 bases). Trimming left V 7 bases short and J 0 bases short, with 14 bases between. This CDR3 region has 15 residues. CDR1 is SGHDT and CDR2 is YYEEEE in the germline V gene. The CDR3, as DNA: TGTGCCAGCTCGACAGGACTTAATAGCAATCAGCCCCAGCATTTT. This codes for CASSTGLNSNQPQHF.

This chain joins TRBV7-2 and TRBJ2-5; D gene uncertain. CDR1 is SGHTA and CDR2 is FQGNSA in the germline V gene. This CDR3 spans 14 amino acids. Trimming stripped 5 bases from V and 4 bases from J, with 14 bases between. The CDR3 region is CASSPEWSRETQYF. The CDR3, as DNA: TGTGCCAGCAGCCCGGAGTGGTCAAGAGAGACCCAGTACTTC.

In this sample, this clonotype turned up a few times. V gene TRBV27 combines with J gene TRBJ2-7; D assignment may be TRBD1 or TRBD2 (5 bases each). V lost 3 bases, J lost 6 bases, and 18 bases lay in between. Germline loops: CDR1 MNHEY, CDR2 SMNVEV (reference sequence). CDR3 length: 15 amino acids. CDR3 DNA sequence: TGTGCCAGCAGTTTGGACGGGACGATGGTAGGCGAGCAGTACTTC. It yields the protein CASSLDGTMVGEQYF.

Only a few counts were recorded for this clonotype. The chain has TRBV29-1 and TRBJ2-7; D is perhaps TRBD1 or TRBD2 (5 bases each). Germline loops: CDR1 SQVTM, CDR2 ANQGSEA. CDR3 length: 14 residues. Trimming shortened V by 6 bases and J by 6 bases, and 21 bases separated the two germline ends. The chain's CDR3 is CSVDGTTPGVEQYF. CDR3 sequence (DNA): TGCAGCGTGGATGGGACGACGCCTGGAGTCGAGCAGTACTTC.

This sequence joins TRBV7-2 and TRBJ2-1; the D gene is possibly TRBD1 (6 bases). Trimming shortened V by 6 bases and J by 12 bases, and 18 bases separated the two germline ends. CDR3 length: 13 amino acids. Germline CDR1 reads SGHTA; CDR2 reads FQGNSA. CDR3 sequence reads: CASSKTQGTRQFF. CDR3 DNA sequence: TGTGCCAGCAGTAAAACCCAGGGGACGCGGCAGTTCTTC.

This clonotype was detected a few times. This chain joins TRBV6-5 and TRBJ2-4; 7 bases match TRBD2. The CDR3 loop spans 14 amino acids. J was trimmed by 0 bases and V by 6 bases; bases with no gene match: 2. CDR1 is MNHEY, CDR2 SVGAGI, per germline. The CDR3 spells CASRPGGAKNIQYF. The CDR3 coding sequence is TGTGCCAGCAGACCGGGGGGAGCCAAAAACATTCAGTACTTC.

This chain links TRBV5-1 with TRBJ1-2; no firm D call. The CDR3 is 12 amino acids. V gave up 0 bases and J gave up 8 bases, with 8 bases separating them. Germline V gene sequence: CDR1 SGHRS, CDR2 YFSETQ. The CDR3 nucleotides read TGCGCCAGCAGCTTGGGGACCAGGGGCTACACCTTC. Translating it yields CASSLGTRGYTF.

The CDR3 loop is CATSDFRGKGETQYF. CDR3 sequence (DNA): TGTGCCACCAGTGATTTCCGAGGGAAGGGAGAGACCCAGTACTTC. This rearrangement joins TRBV24-1 to TRBJ2-5; D perhaps matches TRBD2 (5 bases). V lost 1 base and J 4 bases, leaving 12 bases between the germline ends. Germline V lookup: CDR1 KGHDR, CDR2 SFDVKD. The CDR3 covers 15 residues.